The present T cell receptor beta chain was sequenced within a study of chemoradiotherapy in HPV16-positive cancers. The overall study: Functional T-cell assays on two HPV16-positive patients' cells defined candidate HPV-specific clones and common TCR motifs.

Note on this clone: Its antigen remains unidentified.

Over chemoradiotherapy, repertoires were sampled more than once. Study findings and constraints: Candidate HPV-specific clones and E7-related TCR motifs grew in tumor during treatment. In HPV16-positive patients, HPV-responsive T-cell expansion tracked better recurrence-free survival.

Data came from immunoSEQ multiplex PCR; TCRdb stores just in-frame clones and leaves some out. The table shows 20,000 to 25,000 clones, with 80% to 95% occurring only once. The CDR3 totals 15 residues. The V gene's germline CDR1 is SNHLY and CDR2 FYNNEI. J was trimmed by 4 bases and V by 3 bases; bases with no gene match: 7. The sequencing used blood, collected from a patient who underwent chemoradiotherapy. This TCR came from a human donor with HPV-associated anogenital cancer. V usage is TRBV2 and J usage is TRBJ2-5; TRBD2 agrees at 8 bases. The CDR3 loop is CASSELAGKGETQYF. The CDR3 nucleotides read TGTGCCAGCAGTGAGTTAGCGGGGAAGGGAGAGACCCAGTACTTC.